This T cell receptor beta chain derives from a study of CD8+ T cells in alopecia areata. Turning to the study itself: Treatment of the treated patients consisted of oral tofacitinib, 5 to 10 mg twice daily. General observations from the study: Clonality exceeded that of normal scalp in lesional scalp, most notably in alopecia totalis/universalis. Against the mouse data, patients shared TCRs less clearly, possibly for HLA reasons.

Of note for this clone: What it binds is not known.

V lost 7 bases to trimming and J lost 5 bases, with 8 bases between them. The germline gives CDR1 SNHLY, CDR2 FYNNEI. The CDR3 is 11 amino acids. RNA was extracted and reverse transcribed into cDNA as the sequencing template. Assay: immunoSEQ multiplex PCR; the TCRdb copy retains only in-frame clones and omits some. The sample shows about 12,000 clones, about 56% of them seen only once. Lesional scalp tissue (obtained by punch biopsy) and peripheral blood were collected from alopecia areata patients. This receptor was taken from a human donor with alopecia areata. The sequencing input was skin. The rearrangement links TRBV2 to TRBJ1-1; D gene uncertain. In DNA form, the CDR3 reads TGTGCCAGCACGGAGAGGACTGAAGCTTTCTTT. Its translation is CASTERTEAFF.